This passage covers 29 T cell receptor beta chains from one sample sequenced in a study of response to subunit inactivated influenza vaccine. TCRdb reprocessed the RT-PCR reads via MiXCR and lists one record per CDR3 protein. The table shows about 500,000 distinct CDR3 sequences, with roughly 7.9% occurring only once. Sample: PBMCs from blood, taken 23 to 25 months after vaccination. The source of these receptors is a man between 45 and 75 years old who received an inactivated influenza vaccine.

The chain joins TRBV7-9 to TRBJ2-5; 12 bases are shared with TRBD2. V was clipped by 5 bases and J by 6 bases; unmatched bases: 7. CDR3 length equals 15 residues. Germline V lookup: CDR1 SEHNR, CDR2 FQNEAQ (reference sequence). The CDR3 sequence: CASSHGTSGLKTQYF. DNA for the CDR3: TGTGCCAGCAGCCACGGGACTAGCGGGCTAAAGACCCAGTACTTC.

Points on this clonotype: This could be a read error, since a much larger clone is one nucleotide away. V usage is TRBV28 and J usage is TRBJ2-3; 8 nucleotides match TRBD2. CDR1 MDHEN and CDR2 SYDVKM come from the germline V gene. The CDR3 consists of 15 residues. J was trimmed by 5 bases and V by 8 bases; bases with no gene match: 12. CDR3 sequence reads: CASRASGTRKDTQYF. In DNA form, the CDR3 reads TGTGCCAGCCGTGCCTCCGGGACTAGGAAAGATACGCAGTATTTT.

This clonotype came up many times. The chain employs TRBV5-1 and TRBJ2-7; D remains ambiguous. V was clipped by 4 bases and J by 3 bases, with 11 bases between them. The CDR3 is 13 amino acids. The germline CDR1 and CDR2 sequences are SGHRS and YFSETQ. As DNA, the CDR3 is TGCGCCAGCAGCGTGACTGCGAGCTACGAGCAGTACTTC. It yields the protein CASSVTASYEQYF.

This chain joins TRBV6-1 and TRBJ1-3, with D uncertain. The V and J ends lost 7 bases and 0 bases respectively, with 13 bases between them. From germline, CDR1 is MNHNS and CDR2 SASEGT. The CDR3 has 15 residues. CDR3 in amino acids: CASIGLAGSGNTIYF. DNA for the CDR3: TGTGCCAGCATCGGTCTTGCCGGCTCTGGAAACACCATATATTTT.

The chain recombines TRBV9 with TRBJ2-2; 11 bases match TRBD2. After removal of 3 bases from V and 7 bases from J, the junction contained 11 bases not matched to a gene. Germline lookup yields CDR1 SGDLS and CDR2 YYNGEE. The CDR3 is made up of 17 amino acids. The CDR3 protein is CASSGLISGGAIGELFF. The CDR3, as DNA: TGTGCCAGCAGCGGTCTCATTAGCGGGGGGGCCATCGGGGAGCTGTTTTTT. Drawing the rest from reference TRBV9 and TRBJ2-2, the complete variable domain is DSGVTQTPKHLITATGQRVTLRCSPRSGDLSVYWYQQSLDQGLQFLIQYYNGEERAKGNILERFSAQQFPDLHSELNLSSLELGDSALYFCASSGLISGGAIGELFFGEGSRLTVL.

This clonotype was seen more than once but under ten times. The J gene is TRBJ2-3, the V gene TRBV11-2, with TRBD1 as a possible D gene (5 bases). V gave up 1 base and J gave up 0 bases, with 8 bases separating them. This CDR3 is 15 amino acids long. Germline CDR1 reads SGHAT; CDR2 reads FQNNGV. CDR3 sequence (DNA): TGTGCCAGCAGCTTAGCCAGGGCCAGCACAGATACGCAGTATTTT. It is translated as CASSLARASTDTQYF.

This clonotype was recorded many times. The chain joins TRBV15 to TRBJ2-1, with 8 positions matching TRBD1. V dropped 5 bases and J dropped 0; count of bases not matched to a gene: 6. The CDR3 is 16 amino acids. Germline CDR1 reads LNHNV; CDR2 reads YYDKDF (reference sequence). CDR3 in amino acids: CATSGHTGGSYNEQFF. CDR3 nucleotides: TGTGCCACCAGCGGACATACAGGGGGCTCCTACAATGAGCAGTTCTTC.

The CDR3 sequence is CASSQDRAVRNEKLFF. Written as DNA, the CDR3 is TGCGCCAGCAGCCAAGATCGCGCAGTTCGGAATGAAAAACTGTTTTTT. V usage is TRBV4-3 and J usage is TRBJ1-4, with unresolved D. The V gene lost 0 bases and the J gene lost 5 bases, with 13 bases spanning the gap. Germline assignment: CDR1 LGHNA and CDR2 YSLEER. The CDR3 contains 16 residues.

CDR3 protein: CASGRWRYTEAFF. The CDR3 region has the DNA TGTGCCAGCGGACGCTGGAGATACACTGAAGCTTTCTTT. This chain uses TRBV28 with TRBJ1-1; D remains ambiguous. The CDR3 length is 13 residues. Germline lookup yields CDR1 MDHEN and CDR2 SYDVKM. The V and J ends lost 8 bases and 3 bases respectively, with 13 bases between them.

This clonotype came up many times. The V call is TRBV7-2, the J call TRBJ2-2; 7 nucleotides align to TRBD2. The CDR3 runs 16 residues. J gave up 1 base and V 4 bases, and 6 bases lay outside the gene matches. Germline-derived CDR1 and CDR2 are SGHTA and FQGNSA. Here the CDR3 reads CASSSRAGRNTGELFF. CDR3 DNA sequence: TGTGCCAGCAGCTCTAGAGCGGGGAGGAACACCGGGGAGCTGTTTTTT.

This clonotype occurred a few times. This rearrangement joins TRBV3-1 to TRBJ2-2; D is unclear. Trimming cost V 1 base and J 7 bases, with 16 bases left between them. The CDR3 totals 16 residues. Per germline, CDR1 LGHDT and CDR2 YNNKEL (reference sequence). CDR3 sequence (DNA): TGTGCCAGCAGCCAAGTGGGTGGCCCTAGGGTCGGGGAGCTGTTTTTT. Amino acids: CASSQVGGPRVGELFF. Looking up the rest from reference TRBV3-1 and TRBJ2-2 gives the full variable domain: DTAVSQTPKYLVTQMGNDKSIKCEQNLGHDTMYWYKQDSKKFLKIMFSYNNKELIINETVPNRFSPKSPDKAHLNLHINSLELGDSAVYFCASSQVGGPRVGELFFGEGSRLTVL.

This chain uses TRBV5-1 with TRBJ2-7; D assignment may be TRBD1 or TRBD2 (6 bases each). The CDR3 loop spans 15 amino acids. Germline assignment: CDR1 SGHRS and CDR2 YFSETQ. Trimming took off 6 bases at V and 7 bases at J, with 23 bases between the two ends. The CDR3 sequence is CASTEGGSGSREQYF. The CDR3 bases are TGCGCCAGCACCGAGGGGGGTTCTGGTTCACGTGAGCAGTACTTC.

This chain joins TRBV9 and TRBJ2-3; D gene uncertain. The CDR3 extends over 14 amino acids. CDR1 SGDLS and CDR2 YYNGEE come from the germline V gene. V was shortened by 3 bases and J by 8 bases, with 16 bases between the two germline ends. The CDR3 protein is CASSAKDRHSTQYF. The DNA for the CDR3 is TGTGCCAGCAGCGCAAAGGACCGACATAGTACGCAGTATTTT.

This clonotype was recorded a few times. J is TRBJ2-5 and V is TRBV10-3; 12 bases agree with TRBD2. This CDR3 contains 15 residues. Germline V lookup: CDR1 ENHRY, CDR2 SYGVKD. V shed 10 bases and J 1 base; nucleotides not matched to a gene: 7. CDR3 DNA sequence: TGTGCCACCGCCGGACTAGCGGGACCCCAAGAGACCCAGTACTTC. It translates to CATAGLAGPQETQYF.

This clonotype was seen a few times. The rearrangement joins TRBV28 to TRBJ1-5; D not resolved. The CDR3 length is 14 residues. In germline, CDR1 is MDHEN, CDR2 SYDVKM. V was pared by 6 bases and J by 6 bases, with 15 bases between. In nucleotides, the CDR3 is TGTGCCAGCAGCGACCGACATCCAGGTCAGCCCCAGCATTTT. It translates to CASSDRHPGQPQHF.

This clonotype was seen at least ten times. This chain uses TRBV29-1 with TRBJ2-7; D not resolved. Germline lookup yields CDR1 SQVTM and CDR2 ANQGSEA. V dropped 4 bases and J dropped 4 bases, with 11 bases sitting between them. This CDR3 has 12 amino acids. The CDR3 sequence: CSVVFQRYEQYF. Here the CDR3 DNA reads TGCAGCGTTGTCTTCCAACGGTACGAGCAGTACTTC.

The chain links TRBV7-2 to TRBJ1-2, with TRBD1 matching over 8 bases. This CDR3 contains 13 residues. V lost 2 bases to trimming and J lost 8 bases; unmatched junction nucleotides: 4. Germline loops: CDR1 SGHTA, CDR2 FQGNSA. The CDR3 sequence is CASSLPRGLGYTF. CDR3 DNA: TGTGCCAGCAGCTTACCCAGGGGGCTGGGCTACACCTTC.

This clonotype was detected ten times or more. The chain links TRBV29-1 to TRBJ2-3, with a weak D call TRBD1 (5 bases). Germline V gives CDR1 SQVTM, CDR2 ANQGSEA. This CDR3 has 14 amino acids. The ends were cut back, 3 bases at V and 1 base at J, with 11 bases in the middle. CDR3 DNA sequence: TGCAGCGTTGATAGTCAGGGCGGCACAGATACGCAGTATTTT. Its translation: CSVDSQGGTDTQYF.

This clonotype appeared a few times. The gene calls are TRBV10-2 and TRBJ2-1, with D hard to call. CDR1 is WSHSY and CDR2 is SAAADI in the germline V gene. The CDR3 is made up of 14 amino acids. Trimming stripped 4 bases from V and 5 bases from J, with 12 bases between. The CDR3 region has the DNA TGCGCCAGCAGTGTTTCCCGGTTAAACAATGAGCAGTTCTTC. Amino acid sequence: CASSVSRLNNEQFF.

This rearrangement joins TRBV21-1 to TRBJ1-2. TRBV21-1 is assigned pseudogene status. The CDR3 totals 15 residues. CDR3 sequence: CASSKAPLTNYGYTF. DNA for the CDR3: TGTGCCAGCAGCAAAGCTCCTCTTACTAACTATGGCTACACCTTC.

This clonotype was detected only a few times. The CDR3 protein is CASSIGTSGRLSGELFF. CDR3 DNA sequence: TGCGCCAGCAGCATCGGGACTAGCGGGAGATTATCCGGGGAGCTGTTTTTT. This rearrangement joins TRBV5-1 to TRBJ2-2; 14 bases are shared with TRBD2. The germline V gene has CDR1 SGHRS and CDR2 YFSETQ. With V trimmed by 4 bases and J by 6 bases, 8 bases remained unmatched. The CDR3 spans 17 residues.

This clonotype appeared many times. The chain has TRBV11-1 and TRBJ2-1; 11 bases are shared with TRBD2. Trimming cost V 2 bases and J 8 bases; bases outside gene matches: 5. The length of the CDR3 is 15 residues. Germline loops: CDR1 SGHAT, CDR2 FQDESV (reference sequence). The DNA of the CDR3 is TGTGCCAGCAGCTTAAAACTAGCGGGAGAGGATGAGCAGTTCTTC. Protein: CASSLKLAGEDEQFF.

The chain is built from TRBV5-1 and TRBJ1-4; D remains ambiguous. The CDR3 runs to 14 residues. Germline V gene lookup returns CDR1 SGHRS and CDR2 YFSETQ. Trimming left V 4 bases short and J 0 bases short, with 7 bases between. CDR3 coding DNA: TGCGCCAGCAGCCGGCAAACAACTAATGAAAAACTGTTTTTT. Amino acids: CASSRQTTNEKLFF.

This clonotype was recorded many times. This chain joins TRBV4-3 and TRBJ2-7; 7 bases fit TRBD2. The J segment lost 2 bases and the V segment lost 0 bases, leaving 7 bases of the junction unmatched. Germline V gene data show CDR1 as LGHNA and CDR2 as YSLEER. There are 16 residues in the CDR3. CDR3 loop: CASSQDLASGAYEQYF. DNA for the CDR3: TGCGCCAGCAGCCAAGACCTAGCTAGCGGAGCCTACGAGCAGTACTTC.

This clonotype was counted a few times. The chain employs TRBV20-1 and TRBJ2-7, with D perhaps assigned TRBD1 or TRBD2 (5 bases each). V dropped 6 bases and J dropped 0 bases, with 12 bases sitting between them. The CDR3 sequence is 13 residues long. Per germline, CDR1 DFQATT and CDR2 SNEGSKA (reference sequence). The CDR3 DNA sequence: TGCAGTGCCCACGGGGCAGCCTCCTACGAGCAGTACTTC. This translates into CSAHGAASYEQYF.

V gene TRBV30 combines with J gene TRBJ1-4; D is uncertain. Germline CDR1 is GTSNPN and CDR2 is SVGIG (reference sequence). V was trimmed by 2 bases and J by 4 bases, leaving 14 bases between them. The CDR3 sequence is 15 residues long. The CDR3 bases are TGTGCCTGGAGTCCCCTTGACGTGAATAATGAAAAACTGTTTTTT. It translates to CAWSPLDVNNEKLFF.

This clonotype was counted many times. The genes are TRBV9 and TRBJ2-1; TRBD2 matches 12 bases. The CDR3 covers 16 residues. V dropped 4 bases and J dropped 4; count of bases not matched to a gene: 6. The germline gives CDR1 SGDLS, CDR2 YYNGEE. CDR3 nucleotides: TGTGCCAGCAGCCCTCGGACTAGCGGGGAATACAATGAGCAGTTCTTC. It translates to CASSPRTSGEYNEQFF.

This clonotype showed up just a few times. The V gene is TRBV20-1, the J gene TRBJ2-3; 8 positions match TRBD1. The CDR3 totals 13 residues. Germline lookup yields CDR1 DFQATT and CDR2 SNEGSKA (reference sequence). With V trimmed by 3 bases and J by 5 bases, 4 bases remained unmatched. The CDR3 protein is CSARGQEGDTQYF. As DNA, the CDR3 is TGCAGTGCTAGGGGACAGGAGGGAGATACGCAGTATTTT.

This clonotype was counted a few times. V is TRBV7-2 and J is TRBJ2-1, with D tentatively TRBD2 (5 bases). Germline V gene sequence: CDR1 SGHTA, CDR2 FQGNSA. V lost 5 bases and J lost 5, with 19 bases in between. The CDR3 loop spans 16 amino acids. The CDR3 loop is CASSAGVGKVDNEQFF. CDR3 DNA: TGTGCCAGCAGCGCAGGCGTCGGGAAGGTCGACAATGAGCAGTTCTTC.